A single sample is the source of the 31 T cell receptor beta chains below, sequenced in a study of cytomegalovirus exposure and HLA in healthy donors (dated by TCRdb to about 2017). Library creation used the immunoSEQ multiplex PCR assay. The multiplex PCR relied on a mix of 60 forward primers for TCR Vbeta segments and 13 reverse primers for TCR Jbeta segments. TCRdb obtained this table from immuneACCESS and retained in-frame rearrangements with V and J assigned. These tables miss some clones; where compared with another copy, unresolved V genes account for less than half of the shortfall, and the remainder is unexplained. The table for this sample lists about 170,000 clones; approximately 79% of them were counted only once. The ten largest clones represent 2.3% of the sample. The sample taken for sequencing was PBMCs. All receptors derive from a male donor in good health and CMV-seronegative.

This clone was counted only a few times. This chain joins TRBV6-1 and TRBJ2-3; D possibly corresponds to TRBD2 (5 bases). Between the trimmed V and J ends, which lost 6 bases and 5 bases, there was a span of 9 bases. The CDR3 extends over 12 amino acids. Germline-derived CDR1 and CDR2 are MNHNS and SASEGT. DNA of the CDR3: TGTGCCAGCAGCGCACGGGGAGATACGCAGTATTTT. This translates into CASSARGDTQYF.

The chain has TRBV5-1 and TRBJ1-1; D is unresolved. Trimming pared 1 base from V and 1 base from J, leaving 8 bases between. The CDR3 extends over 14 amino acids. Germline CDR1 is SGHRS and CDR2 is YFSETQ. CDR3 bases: TGCGCCAGCAGCTTGACAGCAAAGAACACTGAAGCTTTCTTT. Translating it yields CASSLTAKNTEAFF.

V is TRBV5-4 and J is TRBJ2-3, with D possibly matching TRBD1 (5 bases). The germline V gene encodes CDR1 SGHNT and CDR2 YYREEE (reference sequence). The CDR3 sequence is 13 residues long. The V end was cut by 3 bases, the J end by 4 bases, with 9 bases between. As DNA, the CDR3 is TGTGCCAGCAGCTCGCAGGGCCCAGATACGCAGTATTTT. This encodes CASSSQGPDTQYF.

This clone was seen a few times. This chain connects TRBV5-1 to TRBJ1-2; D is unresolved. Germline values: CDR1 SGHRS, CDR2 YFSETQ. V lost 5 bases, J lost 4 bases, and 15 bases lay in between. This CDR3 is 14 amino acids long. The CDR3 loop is CASRRSGDPYGYTF. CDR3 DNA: TGCGCCAGCAGAAGAAGCGGGGATCCCTATGGCTACACCTTC. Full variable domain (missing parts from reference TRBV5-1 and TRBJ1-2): KAGVTQTPRYLIKTRGQQVTLSCSPISGHRSVSWYQQTPGQGLQFLFEYFSETQRNKGNFPGRFSGRQFSNSRSEMNVSTLELGDSALYLCASRRSGDPYGYTFGSGTRLTVV.

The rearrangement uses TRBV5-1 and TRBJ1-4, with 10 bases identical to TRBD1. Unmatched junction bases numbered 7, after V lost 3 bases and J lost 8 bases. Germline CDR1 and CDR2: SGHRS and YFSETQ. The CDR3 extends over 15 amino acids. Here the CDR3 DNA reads TGCGCCAGCAGCTGGTCCGGGACAGGGGACGAAAAACTGTTTTTT. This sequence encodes CASSWSGTGDEKLFF. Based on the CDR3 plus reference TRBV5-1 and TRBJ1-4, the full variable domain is KAGVTQTPRYLIKTRGQQVTLSCSPISGHRSVSWYQQTPGQGLQFLFEYFSETQRNKGNFPGRFSGRQFSNSRSEMNVSTLELGDSALYLCASSWSGTGDEKLFFGSGTQLSVL.

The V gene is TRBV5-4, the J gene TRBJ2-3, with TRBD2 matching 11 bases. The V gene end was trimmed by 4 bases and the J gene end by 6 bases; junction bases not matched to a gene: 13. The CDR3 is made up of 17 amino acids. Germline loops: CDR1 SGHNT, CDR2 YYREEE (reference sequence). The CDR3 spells CASSNPTVAGGFDTQYF. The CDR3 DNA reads TGTGCCAGCAGCAACCCAACGGTAGCGGGGGGGTTTGATACGCAGTATTTT.

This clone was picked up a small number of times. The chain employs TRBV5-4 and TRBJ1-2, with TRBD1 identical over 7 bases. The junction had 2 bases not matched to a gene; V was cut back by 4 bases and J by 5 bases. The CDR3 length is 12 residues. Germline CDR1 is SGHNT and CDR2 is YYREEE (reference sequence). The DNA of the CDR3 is TGTGCCAGCAGCCCACAGGGGTATGGCTACACCTTC. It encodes CASSPQGYGYTF.

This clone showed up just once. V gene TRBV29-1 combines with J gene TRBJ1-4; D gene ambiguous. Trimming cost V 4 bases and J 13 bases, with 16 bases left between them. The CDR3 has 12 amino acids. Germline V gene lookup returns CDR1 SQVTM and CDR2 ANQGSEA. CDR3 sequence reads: CSVGTPRELLFF. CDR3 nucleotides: TGCAGCGTTGGGACCCCACGGGAATTACTGTTTTTT.

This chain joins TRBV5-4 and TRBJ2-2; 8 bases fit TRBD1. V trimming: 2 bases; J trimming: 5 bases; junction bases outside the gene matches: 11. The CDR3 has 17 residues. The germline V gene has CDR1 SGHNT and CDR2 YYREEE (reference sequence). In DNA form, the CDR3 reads TGTGCCAGCAGCTTTTACAGGGGGGCCCTGGGGACCGGGGAGCTGTTTTTT. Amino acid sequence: CASSFYRGALGTGELFF.

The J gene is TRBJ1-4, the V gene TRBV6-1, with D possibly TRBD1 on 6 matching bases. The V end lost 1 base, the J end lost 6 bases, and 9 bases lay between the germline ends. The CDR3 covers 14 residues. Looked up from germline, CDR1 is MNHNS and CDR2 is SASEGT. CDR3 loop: CASSEGRGYEKLFF. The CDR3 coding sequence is TGTGCCAGCAGTGAAGGAAGGGGGTATGAAAAACTGTTTTTT.

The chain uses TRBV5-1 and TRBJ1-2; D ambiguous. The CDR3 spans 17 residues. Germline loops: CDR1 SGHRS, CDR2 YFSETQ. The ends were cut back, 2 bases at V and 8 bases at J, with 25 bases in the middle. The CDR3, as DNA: TGCGCCAGCAGCTTCGGTCAAGGCGCCGGGGTCCTGGGCGGCTACACCTTC. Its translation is CASSFGQGAGVLGGYTF.

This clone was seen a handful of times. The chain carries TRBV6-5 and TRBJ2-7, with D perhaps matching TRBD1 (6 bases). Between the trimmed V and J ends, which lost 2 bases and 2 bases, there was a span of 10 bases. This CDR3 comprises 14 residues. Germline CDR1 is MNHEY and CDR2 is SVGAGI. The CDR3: CASSYTGQTYEQYF. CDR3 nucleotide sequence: TGTGCCAGCAGTTACACAGGACAGACCTACGAGCAGTACTTC.

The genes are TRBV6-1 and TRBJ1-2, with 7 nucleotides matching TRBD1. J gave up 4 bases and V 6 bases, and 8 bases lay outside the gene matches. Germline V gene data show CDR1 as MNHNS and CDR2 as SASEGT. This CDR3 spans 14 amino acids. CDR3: CASRGTDFIYGYTF. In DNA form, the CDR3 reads TGTGCCAGCAGGGGGACAGATTTCATCTATGGCTACACCTTC.

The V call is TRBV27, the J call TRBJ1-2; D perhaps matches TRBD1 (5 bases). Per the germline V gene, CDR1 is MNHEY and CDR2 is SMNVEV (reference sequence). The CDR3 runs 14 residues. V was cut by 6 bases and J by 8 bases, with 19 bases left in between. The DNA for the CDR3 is TGTGCCAGCAGATTGGCCCAGGGTTTTGGAGGCTACACCTTC. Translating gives CASRLAQGFGGYTF.

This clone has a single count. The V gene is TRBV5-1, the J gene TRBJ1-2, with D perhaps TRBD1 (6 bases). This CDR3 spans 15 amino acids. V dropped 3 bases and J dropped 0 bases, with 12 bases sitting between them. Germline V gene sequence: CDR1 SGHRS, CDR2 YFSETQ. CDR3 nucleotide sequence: TGCGCCAGCAGCTCGCACAGGGCTACTAACTATGGCTACACCTTC. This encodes CASSSHRATNYGYTF.

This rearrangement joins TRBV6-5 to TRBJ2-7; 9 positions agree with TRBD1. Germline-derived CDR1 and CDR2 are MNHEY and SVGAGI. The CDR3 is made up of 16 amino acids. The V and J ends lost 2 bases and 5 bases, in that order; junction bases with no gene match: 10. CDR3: CASSYNGDRVSDEQYF. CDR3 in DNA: TGTGCCAGCAGTTACAATGGGGACAGGGTATCCGACGAGCAGTACTTC.

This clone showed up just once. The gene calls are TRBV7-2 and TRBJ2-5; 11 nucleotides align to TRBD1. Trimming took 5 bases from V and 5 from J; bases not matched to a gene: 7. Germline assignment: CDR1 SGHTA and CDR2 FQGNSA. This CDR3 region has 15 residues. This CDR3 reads CASSQDRGHVETQYF. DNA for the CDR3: TGTGCCAGCAGCCAGGACAGGGGGCACGTCGAGACCCAGTACTTC.

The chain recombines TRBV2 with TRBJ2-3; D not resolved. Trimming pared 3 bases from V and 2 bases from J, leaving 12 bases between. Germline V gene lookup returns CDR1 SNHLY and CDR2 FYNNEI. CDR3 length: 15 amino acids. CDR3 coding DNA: TGTGCCAGCAGTGAGTGGGCTTCCCACACAGATACGCAGTATTTT. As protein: CASSEWASHTDTQYF.

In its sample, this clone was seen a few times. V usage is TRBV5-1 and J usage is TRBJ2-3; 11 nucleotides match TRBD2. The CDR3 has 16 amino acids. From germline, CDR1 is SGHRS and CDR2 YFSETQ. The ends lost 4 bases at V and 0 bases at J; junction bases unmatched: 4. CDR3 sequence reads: CASSTGTSGSTDTQYF. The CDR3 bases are TGCGCCAGCAGCACCGGGACTAGCGGTAGCACAGATACGCAGTATTTT.

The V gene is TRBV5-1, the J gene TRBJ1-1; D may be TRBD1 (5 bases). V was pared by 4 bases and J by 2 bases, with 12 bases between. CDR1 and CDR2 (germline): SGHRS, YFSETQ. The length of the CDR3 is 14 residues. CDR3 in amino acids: CASSTTDRNTEAFF. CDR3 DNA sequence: TGCGCCAGCAGCACGACCGACAGAAACACTGAAGCTTTCTTT.

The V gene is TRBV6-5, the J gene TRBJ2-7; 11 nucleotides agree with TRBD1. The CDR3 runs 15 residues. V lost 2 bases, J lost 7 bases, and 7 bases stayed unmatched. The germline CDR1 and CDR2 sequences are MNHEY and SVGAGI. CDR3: CASSYRGQGASEQYF. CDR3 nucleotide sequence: TGTGCCAGCAGTTACAGAGGACAGGGGGCCTCAGAGCAGTACTTC.

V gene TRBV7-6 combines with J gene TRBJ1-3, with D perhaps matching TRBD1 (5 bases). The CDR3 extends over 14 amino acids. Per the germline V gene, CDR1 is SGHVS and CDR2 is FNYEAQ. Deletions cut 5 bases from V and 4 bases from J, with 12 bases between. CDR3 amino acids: CASSPGGSGNTIYF. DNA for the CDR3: TGTGCCAGCAGCCCCGGGGGTTCGGGAAACACCATATATTTT.

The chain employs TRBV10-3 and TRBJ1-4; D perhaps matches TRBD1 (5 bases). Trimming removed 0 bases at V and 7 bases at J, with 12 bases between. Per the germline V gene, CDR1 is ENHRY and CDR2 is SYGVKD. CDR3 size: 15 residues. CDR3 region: CAISESEGFGEKLFF. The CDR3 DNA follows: TGTGCCATCAGTGAGTCGGAGGGGTTTGGTGAAAAACTGTTTTTT.

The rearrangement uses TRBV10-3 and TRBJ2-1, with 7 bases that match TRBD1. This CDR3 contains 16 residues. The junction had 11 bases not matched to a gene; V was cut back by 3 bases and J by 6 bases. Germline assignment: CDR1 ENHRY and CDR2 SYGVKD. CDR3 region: CAISDPTGIVFNEQFF. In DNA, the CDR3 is TGTGCCATCAGTGACCCGACAGGGATCGTCTTCAATGAGCAGTTCTTC.

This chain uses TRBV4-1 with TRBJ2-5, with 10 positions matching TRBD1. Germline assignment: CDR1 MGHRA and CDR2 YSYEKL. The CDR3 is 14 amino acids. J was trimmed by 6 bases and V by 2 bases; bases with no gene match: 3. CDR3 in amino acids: CASSQLGQGKTQYF. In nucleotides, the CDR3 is TGCGCCAGCAGCCAATTGGGACAGGGGAAGACCCAGTACTTC.

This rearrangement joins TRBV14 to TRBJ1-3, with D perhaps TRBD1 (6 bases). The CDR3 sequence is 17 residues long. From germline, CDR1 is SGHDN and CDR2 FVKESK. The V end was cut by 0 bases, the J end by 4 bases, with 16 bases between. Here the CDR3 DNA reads TGTGCCAGCAGCCAAGAACCTGACAGGACGTGGGGAAACACCATATATTTT. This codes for CASSQEPDRTWGNTIYF.

CDR3 protein: CASSQDIAGYGYTF. CDR3 nucleotides: TGCGCCAGCAGCCAAGATATAGCTGGATATGGCTACACCTTC. The rearrangement uses TRBV4-3 and TRBJ1-2; D remains ambiguous. The CDR3 runs 14 residues. V was trimmed by 0 bases and J by 5 bases, leaving 10 bases between them. Germline V lookup: CDR1 LGHNA, CDR2 YSLEER.

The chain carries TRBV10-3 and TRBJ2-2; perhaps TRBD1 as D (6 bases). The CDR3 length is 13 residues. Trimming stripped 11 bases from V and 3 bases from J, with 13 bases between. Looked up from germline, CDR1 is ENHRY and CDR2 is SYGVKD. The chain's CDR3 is CASRTADTGELFF. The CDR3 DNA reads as TGTGCCTCAAGGACAGCGGACACCGGGGAGCTGTTTTTT.

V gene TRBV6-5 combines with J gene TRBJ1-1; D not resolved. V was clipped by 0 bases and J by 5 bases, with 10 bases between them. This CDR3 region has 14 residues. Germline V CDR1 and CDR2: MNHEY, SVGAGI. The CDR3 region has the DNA TGTGCCAGCAGTTACTCGGTATCGGGAACTGAAGCTTTCTTT. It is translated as CASSYSVSGTEAFF.

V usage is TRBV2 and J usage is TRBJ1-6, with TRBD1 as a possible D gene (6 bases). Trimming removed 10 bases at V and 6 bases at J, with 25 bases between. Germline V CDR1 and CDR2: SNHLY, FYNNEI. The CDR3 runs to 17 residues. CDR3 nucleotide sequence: TGTGCCACCCAAGTGAAGGGGGGGGGTAGCGTTAATTCACCCCTCCACTTT. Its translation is CATQVKGGGSVNSPLHF.

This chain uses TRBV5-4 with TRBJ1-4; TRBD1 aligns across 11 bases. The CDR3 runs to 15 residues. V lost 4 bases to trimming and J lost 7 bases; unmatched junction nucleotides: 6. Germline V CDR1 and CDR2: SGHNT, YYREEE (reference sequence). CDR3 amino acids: CASSIGQGAGEKLFF. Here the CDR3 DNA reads TGTGCCAGCAGCATAGGACAGGGGGCTGGTGAAAAACTGTTTTTT.